This record concerns one T cell receptor (beta chain) sequence. The sample originates from a study of blood T cell repertoires in COVID-19. Background on the study: Researchers got acute and convalescent COVID-19 samples from the United States, Italy and Spain. PBMCs, B-cell-depleted T cells, or T cells were the source of the cDNA or gDNA that made up the material.

In the original processing: From reference gene primer amplification, estimates of nucleated cell counts were derived. TCRdb keeps only in-frame clones here, not all; method: immunoSEQ multiplex PCR. The D gene and trimming were derived from the DNA, and the V and J assignments and clone size from that table. The sample includes 260,000 or so clones, 88% of them seen just once. V was clipped by 8 bases and J by 4 bases, with 14 bases between them. CDR1 and CDR2 (germline): SGHTA, FQGNSA. This CDR3 has 14 amino acids. The clonotype originates from a man younger than 35 with active or convalescent COVID-19. Sequencing input: peripheral blood. The chain is built from TRBV7-2 and TRBJ1-4; weak D call: TRBD1 (6 bases). CDR3 amino acids: CASQPDRNNEKLFF. The CDR3 bases are TGTGCCAGCCAACCCGACAGGAATAATGAAAAACTGTTTTTT.